This TCR beta chain emerged from a study of shared clonotypes between healthy human individuals. Study results and limitations: Non-shared clonotypes had lower generation probabilities than clonotypes shared by all four sorted-subset donors.

The CDR3 sequence is 16 residues long. CDR1 and CDR2 from the germline V gene are LNHDA and SQIVND (reference sequence). The ends lost 3 bases at V and 4 bases at J; junction bases unmatched: 7. TCRdb's table, derived via immunoSEQ multiplex PCR, lists solely in-frame clones and lacks some. This sample has about 380,000 clones, with approximately 96% found just once. Remarks on this clone: What it binds is not known.

What was sequenced was memory CD8+ T cells sorted from blood. Subset given: CD45RO+ cells pooled with CCR7-negative TemRA cells. The rearrangement joins TRBV19 to TRBJ2-1, with TRBD2 matching 9 bases. The origin of this receptor is a man aged 25 to 45 in good health. Written as DNA, the CDR3 is TGTGCCAGTAGTATCGGGGGACTAGCCAGGTACAATGAGCAGTTCTTC. Translating it yields CASSIGGLARYNEQFF.